One sample yielded the 13 T cell receptor beta chains listed below, sequenced in a study of T cells in Graves' hyperthyroidism and ophthalmopathy. RNA transcripts yielded amplified TCR beta CDR3 regions. RT-PCR in the first round (using the HTBI primer set) targeted the TCR CDR3. TCRdb reprocessed the multiplex PCR reads with MiXCR, giving one entry per CDR3 protein. The profile shows over 650,000 distinct CDR3 sequences, 16% of them singletons. The specimen was blood. These receptors all stem from a man aged 18 to 29 with Graves' hyperthyroidism.

This clonotype came up many times. The gene calls are TRBV12-3 or TRBV12-4 and TRBJ1-5; D is undetermined. V lost 4 bases and J lost 3, with 7 bases in between. The CDR3 runs 13 residues. DNA of the CDR3: TGTGCCAGCAGTTCCAACGTCAATCAGCCCCAGCATTTT. Translated, it gives CASSSNVNQPQHF.

V is TRBV4-1 and J is TRBJ2-7, with D tentatively TRBD2 (5 bases). Germline V gene lookup returns CDR1 MGHRA and CDR2 YSYEKL. Trimming stripped 4 bases from V and 4 bases from J, with 23 bases between. The CDR3 covers 17 residues. This CDR3 reads CASSPRSSDTRLYEQYF. In DNA form, the CDR3 reads TGCGCCAGCAGCCCCCGGAGTAGCGACACCCGCCTTTACGAGCAGTACTTC.

The chain employs TRBV28 and TRBJ2-1, with 9 bases aligning to TRBD2. Germline loops: CDR1 MDHEN, CDR2 SYDVKM. The trim removed 8 bases at V and 4 bases at J, leaving 6 bases unmatched. The CDR3 contains 14 residues. CDR3 sequence reads: CASGRLAEYNEQFF. DNA for the CDR3: TGTGCCAGCGGCAGACTAGCGGAGTACAATGAGCAGTTCTTC.

The V and J genes are TRBV20-1 and TRBJ2-1; 10 nucleotides agree with TRBD2. This CDR3 has 14 amino acids. CDR1 and CDR2 (germline): DFQATT, SNEGSKA (reference sequence). V dropped 3 bases and J dropped 5; count of bases not matched to a gene: 4. The CDR3 loop is CSASQREGNNEQFF. DNA of the CDR3: TGCAGTGCTAGTCAGCGGGAGGGAAACAATGAGCAGTTCTTC.

The chain combines TRBV4-1 with TRBJ2-7; D not resolved. The V end was cut by 4 bases, the J end by 2 bases, with 21 bases between. Per germline, CDR1 MGHRA and CDR2 YSYEKL. This CDR3 has 17 residues. CDR3 sequence: CASSPSTGPSRAYEQYF. CDR3 sequence (DNA): TGCGCCAGCAGCCCCTCGACGGGCCCATCCCGAGCCTACGAGCAGTACTTC.

This clonotype was recorded at least ten times. The chain links TRBV28 to TRBJ1-6; no firm D call. The germline V gene has CDR1 MDHEN and CDR2 SYDVKM. This CDR3 is built from 12 residues. V lost 5 bases, J lost 10 bases, and 9 bases lay in between. The CDR3 loop reads CASSPGRSPLHF. CDR3 bases: TGTGCCAGCAGTCCGGGCCGGTCACCCCTCCACTTT.

V usage is TRBV15 and J usage is TRBJ1-2, with TRBD1 identical over 7 bases. CDR3 length: 17 amino acids. Trimming cost V 1 base and J 6 bases; bases outside gene matches: 14. The V gene's germline CDR1 is LNHNV and CDR2 YYDKDF (reference sequence). The CDR3 loop is CATSRGFGKQGYNGYTF. Written as DNA, the CDR3 is TGTGCCACCAGCAGAGGGTTTGGAAAACAGGGGTATAATGGCTACACCTTC.

This clonotype was recorded at least ten times. The chain links TRBV12-3 or TRBV12-4 to TRBJ1-2; possibly TRBD1 for D (5 bases). This CDR3 is built from 13 residues. V lost 4 bases to trimming and J lost 6 bases, with 12 bases between them. The CDR3: CASSSGPTHGYTF. CDR3 nucleotide sequence: TGTGCCAGCAGTTCGGGACCGACACATGGCTACACCTTC.

This clonotype was picked up a small number of times. This may come from a read error, since a much larger clone is one base off. This likely comes from a read error, as the CDR3 has no conserved phenylalanine or tryptophan at its end. This chain connects TRBV3-1 to TRBJ2-7; D not certain. The CDR3 totals 13 residues. Looked up from germline, CDR1 is LGHDT and CDR2 is YNNKEL (reference sequence). V was shortened by 3 bases and J by 2 bases, with 8 bases between the two germline ends. The CDR3 DNA sequence: TGTGCCAGCAGCCATAAGTCCCCCTACGAGCAGTACCTC. Protein product: CASSHKSPYEQYL.

This clonotype was observed a few times. V gene TRBV20-1 combines with J gene TRBJ2-1; 12 nucleotides match TRBD2. The CDR3 contains 15 residues. Germline V gives CDR1 DFQATT, CDR2 SNEGSKA (reference sequence). V dropped 6 bases and J dropped 4; count of bases not matched to a gene: 7. CDR3 in DNA: TGCAGTGCGACTGTACTAGCGGGAGGATACAATGAGCAGTTCTTC. Residues: CSATVLAGGYNEQFF.

The V gene is TRBV20-1, the J gene TRBJ2-3; D perhaps matches TRBD2 (6 bases). Trimming left V 5 bases short and J 2 bases short, with 14 bases between. Germline V CDR1 and CDR2: DFQATT, SNEGSKA (reference sequence). The CDR3 runs to 14 residues. The CDR3 sequence is CSAAAGHFTDTQYF. The CDR3, as DNA: TGCAGTGCTGCCGCGGGGCACTTCACAGATACGCAGTATTTT.

This clonotype was counted ten times or more. The chain employs TRBV20-1 and TRBJ2-7, with 7 bases aligning to TRBD2. The CDR3 sequence is 17 residues long. The trim removed 3 bases at V and 5 bases at J, leaving 19 bases unmatched. Germline CDR1 and CDR2: DFQATT and SNEGSKA (reference sequence). As DNA, the CDR3 is TGCAGTGCTAGTCCCCCCGGGGCTACTAGCGACAAACACGAGCAGTACTTC. Translated: CSASPPGATSDKHEQYF.

The V call is TRBV15, the J call TRBJ2-7, with 8 positions matching TRBD1. V trimming: 5 bases; J trimming: 3 bases; junction bases outside the gene matches: 6. This CDR3 region has 14 residues. From germline, CDR1 is LNHNV and CDR2 YYDKDF (reference sequence). CDR3 nucleotide sequence: TGTGCCACCAGCGGTCCAGGGGGCGGCTACGAGCAGTACTTC. Amino acid sequence: CATSGPGGGYEQYF.